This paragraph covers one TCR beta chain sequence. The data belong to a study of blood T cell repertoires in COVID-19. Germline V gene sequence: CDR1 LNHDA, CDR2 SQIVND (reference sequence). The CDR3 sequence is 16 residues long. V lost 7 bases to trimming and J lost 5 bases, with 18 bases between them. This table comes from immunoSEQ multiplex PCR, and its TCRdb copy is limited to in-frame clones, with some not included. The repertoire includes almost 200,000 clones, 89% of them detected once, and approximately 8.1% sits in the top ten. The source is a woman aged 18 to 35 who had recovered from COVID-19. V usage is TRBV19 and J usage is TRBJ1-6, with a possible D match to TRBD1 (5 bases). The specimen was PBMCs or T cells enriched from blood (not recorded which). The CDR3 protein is CASTPGGGVDNSPLHF. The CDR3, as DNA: TGTGCCAGTACACCTGGTGGGGGGGTTGATAATTCACCCCTCCACTTT.